This T cell receptor beta chain was obtained from a study of cytomegalovirus exposure and HLA in healthy donors. Study-wide background: The platform used for the roughly 130 validation repertoires matched that of the roughly 670 first-cohort repertoires, a later analysis reported. Whole-study findings and limits: A classifier reportedly called cytomegalovirus status with high sensitivity and specificity. Approximately 160 TCR beta chains were listed as cytomegalovirus-associated.

As regards this clone: What it binds is not known.

Assay used: immunoSEQ multiplex PCR; TCRdb lists only in-frame clones, some missing. The table has 180,000 or so clones, about 89% seen once. The approximately 120-subject validation cohort, separate from the roughly 700-subject first cohort, included the donors. The CDR3 is 15 residues long. CDR1 and CDR2 from the germline V gene are SGHTA and FQGNSA. Trimming stripped 1 base from V and 6 bases from J, with 10 bases between. Sequenced sample: PBMCs. The sequence was obtained from a man aged 18-30 years in good health and CMV-seropositive. The chain recombines TRBV7-2 with TRBJ1-6; D gene uncertain. CDR3 amino acids: CASSLEQQSNSPLHF. DNA of the CDR3: TGTGCCAGCAGCTTAGAACAACAGTCTAATTCACCCCTCCACTTT.